Within the sample, the clone carrying this T cell receptor beta chain is medium-sized. This CDR3 spans 15 amino acids. The germline V gene encodes CDR1 SGHTA and CDR2 FQGNSA. Between the trimmed V and J ends, which lost 5 bases and 6 bases, there was a span of 20 bases. This sample is drawn from a study of immune reconstitution after stem cell transplant in scleroderma. TCRdb called the RT-PCR reads again in MiXCR, with one record for every CDR3 protein. The sample lists about 2,300 distinct CDR3 sequences; 6.4% were seen once. Sample collection was performed before or after autologous hematopoietic stem cell transplantation (not recorded which). The chain uses TRBV7-2 and TRBJ2-7; tentatively, D is TRBD1 (5 bases). The TCR comes from a female donor with systemic sclerosis. This CDR3 is CASSPGLGNPLEQYF. The CDR3 DNA is TGTGCCAGCAGCCCAGGGTTGGGGAATCCCCTCGAGCAGTACTTC. Full variable domain (outside the CDR3, taken from reference TRBV7-2 and TRBJ2-7): GAGVSQSPSNKVTEKGKDVELRCDPISGHTALYWYRQSLGQGLEFLIYFQGNSAPDKSGLPSDRFSAERTGGSVSTLTIQRTQQEDSAVYLCASSPGLGNPLEQYFGPGTRLTVT.